One sample yielded the 29 T cell receptor beta chains listed below, sequenced in a study of cytomegalovirus exposure and HLA in healthy donors. TCRdb keeps only in-frame clones here, not all; method: immunoSEQ multiplex PCR. There are some 84,000 clones in the sample; roughly 93% occur only once, and approximately 2% lies in the top ten. Sequencing input: PBMCs. The receptors were gathered from a man between 25 and 39 years old in good health and CMV-seronegative.

The chain combines TRBV11-2 with TRBJ2-6; the D gene is possibly TRBD1 (5 bases). V was clipped by 2 bases and J by 4 bases, with 15 bases between them. CDR3 size: 17 residues. CDR1 and CDR2 (germline): SGHAT, FQNNGV. The CDR3 DNA sequence: TGTGCCAGCAGCTTACGGAGCAGGGTGGTAGGGGCCAACGTCCTGACTTTC. Protein product: CASSLRSRVVGANVLTF.

The chain uses TRBV13 and TRBJ2-1; D not resolved. The CDR3 length is 15 residues. Trimming shortened V by 0 bases and J by 6 bases, and 12 bases separated the two germline ends. The germline gives CDR1 PRHDT, CDR2 FYEKMQ (reference sequence). This CDR3 reads CASSLGLPRGNEQFF. The CDR3 region has the DNA TGTGCCAGCAGCTTAGGGCTACCGCGCGGCAATGAGCAGTTCTTC.

In its sample, this clone was seen once. The rearrangement uses TRBV29-1 and TRBJ2-1; TRBD2 agrees at 12 bases. The germline CDR1 and CDR2 sequences are SQVTM and ANQGSEA. The CDR3 length is 15 residues. V shed 4 bases, J shed 8 bases, and the junction held 9 bases outside the gene matches. As DNA, the CDR3 is TGCAGCGTTGGGTTCCTAGCGGGAGGGGTAGATGAGCAGTTCTTC. Translating it yields CSVGFLAGGVDEQFF.

V and J are TRBV2 and TRBJ2-2, with 7 positions matching TRBD1. The germline V gene encodes CDR1 SNHLY and CDR2 FYNNEI. CDR3 length: 14 residues. V dropped 7 bases and J dropped 0; count of bases not matched to a gene: 2. CDR3 region: CASIGTANTGELFF. The CDR3 nucleotides read TGTGCCAGCATCGGGACAGCGAACACCGGGGAGCTGTTTTTT. Variable domain in full (rest from reference TRBV2 and TRBJ2-2): EPEVTQTPSHQVTQMGQEVILRCVPISNHLYFYWYRQILGQKVEFLVSFYNNEISEKSEIFDDQFSVERPDGSNFTLKIRSTKLEDSAMYFCASIGTANTGELFFGEGSRLTVL.

The chain couples TRBV19 to TRBJ2-7; TRBD2 matches at 7 bases. This CDR3 is 15 amino acids long. Per germline, CDR1 LNHDA and CDR2 SQIVND (reference sequence). After removal of 3 bases from V and 2 bases from J, the junction contained 7 bases not matched to a gene. In DNA, the CDR3 is TGTGCCAGTAGTATTGCGGAGCGGGGACCCTACGAGCAGTACTTC. Translated: CASSIAERGPYEQYF.

The CDR3 loop reads CASSFKVWTRGGHADTQYF. The DNA for the CDR3 is TGTGCCAGCAGCTTTAAGGTTTGGACCCGGGGGGGCCACGCAGATACGCAGTATTTT. The chain employs TRBV5-5 and TRBJ2-3; TRBD2 aligns across 8 bases. The germline CDR1 and CDR2 sequences are SGHKS and YYEKEE (reference sequence). This CDR3 spans 19 amino acids. Unmatched junction bases numbered 18, after V lost 2 bases and J lost 4 bases.

This clone was seen more than once but under ten times. The chain joins TRBV28 to TRBJ2-7, with TRBD1 matching over 7 bases. Germline V CDR1 and CDR2: MDHEN, SYDVKM. Losses at the gene ends were 7 bases for V and 3 bases for J; bases not matched to a gene: 9. This CDR3 is 14 amino acids long. Written as DNA, the CDR3 is TGTGCCAGCAATACCTACAGGGGCGGCTACGAGCAGTACTTC. Translating gives CASNTYRGGYEQYF.

This clone was seen once. The rearrangement joins TRBV28 to TRBJ1-5, with D unresolved. The CDR3 is 13 amino acids. V lost 7 bases, J lost 5 bases, and 12 bases lay in between. CDR1 is MDHEN and CDR2 is SYDVKM in the germline V gene. CDR3 loop: CASTRVFDQPQHF. The DNA for the CDR3 is TGTGCCAGCACCCGGGTGTTCGATCAGCCCCAGCATTTT.

V usage is TRBV6-5 and J usage is TRBJ2-3; 7 bases match TRBD2. The J segment lost 0 bases and the V segment lost 2 bases, leaving 2 bases of the junction unmatched. The germline V gene encodes CDR1 MNHEY and CDR2 SVGAGI. The CDR3 spans 15 residues. The chain's CDR3 is CASSYSGESTDTQYF. In DNA, the CDR3 is TGTGCCAGCAGTTACAGCGGGGAAAGCACAGATACGCAGTATTTT.

This clone was recorded a few times. V gene TRBV7-9 combines with J gene TRBJ1-6; D perhaps matches TRBD1 (5 bases). Germline-derived CDR1 and CDR2 are SEHNR and FQNEAQ (reference sequence). With 4 bases removed from V and 5 bases from J, the gap between germline ends came to 12 bases. This CDR3 comprises 15 residues. This chain's CDR3 is CASSSETDHNSPLHF. CDR3 coding DNA: TGTGCCAGCAGCTCTGAGACAGATCATAATTCACCCCTCCACTTT.

The chain is built from TRBV28 and TRBJ2-2; D unresolved. CDR1 is MDHEN, CDR2 SYDVKM, per germline. V lost 3 bases, J lost 0 bases, and 8 bases lay in between. The CDR3 consists of 15 residues. The CDR3 region has the DNA TGTGCCAGCAGTTTGTTCCCGTCGAACACCGGGGAGCTGTTTTTT. This translates into CASSLFPSNTGELFF. Full variable domain (missing parts from reference TRBV28 and TRBJ2-2): DVKVTQSSRYLVKRTGEKVFLECVQDMDHENMFWYRQDPGLGLRLIYFSYDVKMKEKGDIPEGYSVSREKKERFSLILESASTNQTSMYLCASSLFPSNTGELFFGEGSRLTVL.

V and J are TRBV15 and TRBJ2-5; 7 bases match TRBD1. Trimming at V came to 5 bases and at J to 0 bases, leaving 6 bases not matched to a gene. Looked up from germline, CDR1 is LNHNV and CDR2 is YYDKDF (reference sequence). The CDR3 is 15 amino acids. The chain's CDR3 is CATSSGTGDQETQYF. In DNA, the CDR3 is TGTGCCACCAGCTCCGGTACAGGGGACCAAGAGACCCAGTACTTC.

This clone was seen a single time. The rearrangement joins TRBV5-4 to TRBJ2-1; 7 nucleotides match TRBD1. Looked up from germline, CDR1 is SGHNT and CDR2 is YYREEE (reference sequence). With 3 bases clipped from V and 9 bases from J, the junction kept 9 bases outside the gene matches. This CDR3 is built from 14 residues. CDR3 in DNA: TGTGCCAGCAGCTCGACCCAGAACAGGGGTGAGCAGTTCTTC. As protein: CASSSTQNRGEQFF.

The J gene is TRBJ2-2, the V gene TRBV19, with a weak D call TRBD2 (5 bases). From germline, CDR1 is LNHDA and CDR2 SQIVND (reference sequence). CDR3 length equals 15 residues. Trimming shortened V by 8 bases and J by 5 bases, and 18 bases separated the two germline ends. This chain's CDR3 is CASSTRGSVTGELFF. DNA of the CDR3: TGTGCCAGTTCCACCCGGGGATCTGTAACCGGGGAGCTGTTTTTT. Filled out from reference TRBV19 and TRBJ2-2, the complete variable domain reads DGGITQSPKYLFRKEGQNVTLSCEQNLNHDAMYWYRQDPGQGLRLIYYSQIVNDFQKGDIAEGYSVSREKKESFPLTVTSAQKNPTAFYLCASSTRGSVTGELFFGEGSRLTVL.

The genes are TRBV29-1 and TRBJ1-2; no clear D gene. Between the trimmed V and J ends, which lost 3 bases and 10 bases, there was a span of 15 bases. There are 12 residues in the CDR3. Germline CDR1 reads SQVTM; CDR2 reads ANQGSEA. Here the CDR3 reads CSVDASPQAYTF. The CDR3 coding sequence is TGCAGCGTTGATGCCAGCCCTCAGGCCTACACCTTC.

This chain uses TRBV7-6 with TRBJ2-1; 7 bases align to TRBD1. This CDR3 contains 13 residues. V trimming: 7 bases; J trimming: 9 bases; junction bases outside the gene matches: 9. Germline V CDR1 and CDR2: SGHVS, FNYEAQ. The CDR3: CASTKSRTGEQFF. CDR3 bases: TGTGCCAGCACCAAATCCAGGACAGGTGAGCAGTTCTTC.

This chain links TRBV4-2 with TRBJ2-1, with D maybe TRBD2 (5 bases). The CDR3 extends over 17 amino acids. Trimming shortened V by 4 bases and J by 9 bases, and 25 bases separated the two germline ends. Germline lookup yields CDR1 LGHNA and CDR2 YNFKEQ. The CDR3, as DNA: TGTGCCAGCAGCCCGAAGGAGGTCCCGACTATACAAGGTGAGCAGTTCTTC. This codes for CASSPKEVPTIQGEQFF.

The chain employs TRBV28 and TRBJ1-1; 8 bases match TRBD1. CDR1 MDHEN and CDR2 SYDVKM come from the germline V gene. The CDR3 is made up of 14 amino acids. The J segment lost 10 bases and the V segment lost 4 bases, leaving 11 bases of the junction unmatched. CDR3 loop: CASSSIKAGGVAFF. CDR3 sequence (DNA): TGTGCCAGCAGTTCGATCAAAGCAGGGGGCGTAGCTTTCTTT.

The rearrangement links TRBV6-5 to TRBJ2-1, with 13 nucleotides matching TRBD2. This CDR3 region has 15 residues. The V gene end was trimmed by 5 bases and the J gene end by 6 bases; junction bases not matched to a gene: 4. Germline V gene lookup returns CDR1 MNHEY and CDR2 SVGAGI. The CDR3 here is CASSGLAGDPNEQFF. In nucleotides, the CDR3 is TGTGCCAGCAGTGGACTAGCGGGAGACCCCAATGAGCAGTTCTTC.

This chain links TRBV5-4 with TRBJ2-7, with a possible D match to TRBD1 (5 bases). The CDR3 totals 13 residues. Germline V gene lookup returns CDR1 SGHNT and CDR2 YYREEE (reference sequence). With 0 bases removed from V and 5 bases from J, the gap between germline ends came to 9 bases. The CDR3 sequence: CASSLVGRDEQYF. The CDR3 coding sequence is TGTGCCAGCAGCTTGGTCGGCAGGGACGAGCAGTACTTC.

This clone was counted a single time. J is TRBJ1-2 and V is TRBV5-4; 10 bases line up with TRBD1. Trimming removed 4 bases from V and 4 bases from J; junction bases left unmatched: 7. CDR1 is SGHNT, CDR2 YYREEE, per germline (reference sequence). The CDR3 has 15 residues. CDR3 region: CASSAGTGVGYGYTF. CDR3 coding DNA: TGTGCCAGCAGCGCCGGGACAGGGGTAGGCTATGGCTACACCTTC.

This chain joins TRBV5-1 and TRBJ2-2; possibly TRBD2 for D (6 bases). From germline, CDR1 is SGHRS and CDR2 YFSETQ. V lost 7 bases and J lost 0, with 10 bases in between. The CDR3 totals 14 residues. The CDR3 nucleotides are TGCGCCAGCGGCGGGGCCTCGAACACCGGGGAGCTGTTTTTT. Protein product: CASGGASNTGELFF. The whole variable domain, remainder taken from reference TRBV5-1 and TRBJ2-2, is KAGVTQTPRYLIKTRGQQVTLSCSPISGHRSVSWYQQTPGQGLQFLFEYFSETQRNKGNFPGRFSGRQFSNSRSEMNVSTLELGDSALYLCASGGASNTGELFFGEGSRLTVL.

The chain couples TRBV19 to TRBJ1-5; D remains ambiguous. Germline V gives CDR1 LNHDA, CDR2 SQIVND (reference sequence). The CDR3 spans 14 residues. Trimming cost V 5 bases and J 6 bases, with 14 bases left between them. The CDR3 nucleotides are TGTGCCAGTAGTGGGCCCCAGTCCTCTCAGCCCCAGCATTTT. Translation: CASSGPQSSQPQHF.

The chain has TRBV29-1 and TRBJ2-2; no clear D gene. Trimming left V 5 bases short and J 7 bases short, with 5 bases between. Germline V gene data show CDR1 as SQVTM and CDR2 as ANQGSEA. This CDR3 has 10 residues. For the CDR3, the DNA is TGCAGCGTTTTGAGCGGGGAGCTGTTTTTT. This sequence encodes CSVLSGELFF.

The sample holds one count of this clone. This chain links TRBV7-3 with TRBJ2-5; 7 bases match TRBD2. With 5 bases clipped from V and 9 bases from J, the junction kept 15 bases outside the gene matches. The CDR3 sequence is 15 residues long. The germline CDR1 and CDR2 sequences are SGHTA and FQGTGA. The DNA for the CDR3 is TGTGCCAGCAGCCTCCGGACTGGCCGGGGGGAGGCCCAGTACTTC. As protein: CASSLRTGRGEAQYF.

This clone showed up just once. The chain is built from TRBV14 and TRBJ2-2; weak D call: TRBD1 (5 bases). Germline V gene lookup returns CDR1 SGHDN and CDR2 FVKESK. The length of the CDR3 is 17 residues. With 0 bases removed from V and 6 bases from J, the gap between germline ends came to 17 bases. This CDR3 reads CASSQDYALQGSGELFF. For the CDR3, the DNA is TGTGCCAGCAGCCAAGATTATGCGTTGCAGGGATCCGGGGAGCTGTTTTTT.

The chain is built from TRBV5-8 and TRBJ2-3; D remains unclear. In germline, CDR1 is SGHTS, CDR2 YDEGEE. The CDR3 spans 11 residues. The V gene lost 4 bases and the J gene lost 3 bases, with 3 bases spanning the gap. CDR3 amino acids: CASSQTDTQYF. In DNA form, the CDR3 reads TGTGCCAGCAGCCAAACAGATACGCAGTATTTT.

This clone has more than one count but fewer than ten. The chain uses TRBV19 and TRBJ1-1; D is uncertain. V dropped 4 bases and J dropped 4 bases, with 22 bases sitting between them. The CDR3 spans 17 residues. CDR1 is LNHDA, CDR2 SQIVND, per germline (reference sequence). CDR3 residues: CASSTRVAGSIGTEAFF. CDR3 bases: TGTGCCAGTAGTACTCGCGTAGCGGGTAGTATCGGCACTGAAGCTTTCTTT.

The chain joins TRBV7-9 to TRBJ2-7; D may be TRBD1 (5 bases). This CDR3 has 14 amino acids. V was shortened by 1 base and J by 6 bases, with 13 bases between the two germline ends. Germline-derived CDR1 and CDR2 are SEHNR and FQNEAQ (reference sequence). DNA for the CDR3: TGTGCCAGCAGCTTAGAGCCCCAGGGTCTCGAGCAGTACTTC. Translation gives CASSLEPQGLEQYF. Together with reference TRBV7-9 and TRBJ2-7, the CDR3 gives the full variable domain: DTGVSQNPRHKITKRGQNVTFRCDPISEHNRLYWYRQTLGQGPEFLTYFQNEAQLEKSRLLSDRFSAERPKGSFSTLEIQRTEQGDSAMYLCASSLEPQGLEQYFGPGTRLTVT.